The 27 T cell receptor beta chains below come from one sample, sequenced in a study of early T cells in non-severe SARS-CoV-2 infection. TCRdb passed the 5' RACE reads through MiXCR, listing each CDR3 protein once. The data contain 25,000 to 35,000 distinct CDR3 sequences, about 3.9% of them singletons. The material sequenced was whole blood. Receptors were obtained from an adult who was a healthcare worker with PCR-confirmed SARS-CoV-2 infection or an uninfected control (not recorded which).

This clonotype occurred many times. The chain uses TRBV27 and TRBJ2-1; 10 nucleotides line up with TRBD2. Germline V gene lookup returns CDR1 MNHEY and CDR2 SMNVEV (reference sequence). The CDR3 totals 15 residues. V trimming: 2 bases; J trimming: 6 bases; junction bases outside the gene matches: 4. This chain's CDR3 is CASSLSGRALNEQFF. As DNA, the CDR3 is TGTGCCAGCAGTTTAAGCGGGAGGGCCCTCAATGAGCAGTTCTTC.

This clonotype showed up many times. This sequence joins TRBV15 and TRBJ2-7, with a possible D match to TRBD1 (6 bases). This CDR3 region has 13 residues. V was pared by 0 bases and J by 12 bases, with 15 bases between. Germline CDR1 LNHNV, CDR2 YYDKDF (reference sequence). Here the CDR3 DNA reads TGTGCCACCAGCAGAGATCTCTCGGACAGCCCGTACTTC. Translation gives CATSRDLSDSPYF. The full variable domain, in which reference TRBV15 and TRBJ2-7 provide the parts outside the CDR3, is DAMVIQNPRYQVTQFGKPVTLSCSQTLNHNVMYWYQQKSSQAPKLLFHYYDKDFNNEADTPDNFQSRRPNTSFCFLDIRSPGLGDTAMYLCATSRDLSDSPYFGPGTRLTVT.

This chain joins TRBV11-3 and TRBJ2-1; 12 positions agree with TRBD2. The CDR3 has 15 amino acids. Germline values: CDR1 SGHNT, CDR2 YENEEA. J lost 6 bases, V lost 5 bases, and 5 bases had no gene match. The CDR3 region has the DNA TGTGCCAGCAGCCCGACTAGCGGGAGAACCAATGAGCAGTTCTTC. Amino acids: CASSPTSGRTNEQFF.

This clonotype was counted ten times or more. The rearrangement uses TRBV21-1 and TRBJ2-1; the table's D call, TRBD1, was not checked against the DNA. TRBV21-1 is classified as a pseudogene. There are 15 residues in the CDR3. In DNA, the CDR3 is TGTGCCAGCAGTCCAAACCGGGGGTCTGACAATGAGCAGTTCTTC. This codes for CASSPNRGSDNEQFF.

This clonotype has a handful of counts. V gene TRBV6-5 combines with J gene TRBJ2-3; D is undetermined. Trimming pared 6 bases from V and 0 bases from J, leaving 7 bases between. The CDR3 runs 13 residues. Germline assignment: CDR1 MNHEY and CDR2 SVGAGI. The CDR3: CASRLPSTDTQYF. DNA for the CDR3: TGTGCCAGCAGACTACCAAGCACAGATACGCAGTATTTT.

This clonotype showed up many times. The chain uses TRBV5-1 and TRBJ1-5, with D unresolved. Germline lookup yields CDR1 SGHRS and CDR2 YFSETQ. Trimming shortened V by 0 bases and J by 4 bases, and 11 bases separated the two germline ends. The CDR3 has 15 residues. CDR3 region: CASSLDPGRNQPQHF. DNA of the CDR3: TGCGCCAGCAGCTTGGACCCGGGCCGAAATCAGCCCCAGCATTTT.

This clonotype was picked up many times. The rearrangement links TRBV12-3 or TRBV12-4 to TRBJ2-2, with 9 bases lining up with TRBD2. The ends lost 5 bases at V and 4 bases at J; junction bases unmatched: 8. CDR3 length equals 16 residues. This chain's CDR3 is CASSLKREVTTGELFF. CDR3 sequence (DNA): TGTGCCAGCAGTCTAAAGCGGGAGGTGACCACCGGGGAGCTGTTTTTT.

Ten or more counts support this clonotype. Here the CDR3 reads CASSLRFGGNEQYF. In DNA form, the CDR3 reads TGTGCCAGCAGCTTAAGGTTTGGGGGGAACGAGCAGTACTTC. The genes are TRBV7-6 and TRBJ2-7, with D possibly being TRBD2 (6 bases). The CDR3 runs to 14 residues. V gave up 2 bases and J gave up 5 bases, with 13 bases separating them. Germline V lookup: CDR1 SGHVS, CDR2 FNYEAQ.

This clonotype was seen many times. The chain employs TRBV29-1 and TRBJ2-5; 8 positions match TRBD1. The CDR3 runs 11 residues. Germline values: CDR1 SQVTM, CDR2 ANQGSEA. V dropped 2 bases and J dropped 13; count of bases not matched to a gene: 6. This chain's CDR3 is CSVESPGQVYF. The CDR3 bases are TGCAGCGTTGAAAGTCCGGGACAGGTGTACTTC.

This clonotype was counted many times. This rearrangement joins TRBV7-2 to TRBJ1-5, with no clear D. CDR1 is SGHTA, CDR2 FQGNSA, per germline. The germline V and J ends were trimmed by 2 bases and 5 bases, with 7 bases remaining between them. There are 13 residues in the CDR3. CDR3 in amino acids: CASSLNYDQPQHF. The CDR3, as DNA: TGTGCCAGCAGCTTAAATTATGATCAGCCCCAGCATTTT.

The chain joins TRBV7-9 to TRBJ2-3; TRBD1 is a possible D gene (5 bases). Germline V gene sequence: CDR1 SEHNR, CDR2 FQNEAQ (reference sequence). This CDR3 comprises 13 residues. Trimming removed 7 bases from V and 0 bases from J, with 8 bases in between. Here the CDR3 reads CASKGVSTDTQYF. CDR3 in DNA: TGTGCCAGCAAAGGGGTTAGCACAGATACGCAGTATTTT.

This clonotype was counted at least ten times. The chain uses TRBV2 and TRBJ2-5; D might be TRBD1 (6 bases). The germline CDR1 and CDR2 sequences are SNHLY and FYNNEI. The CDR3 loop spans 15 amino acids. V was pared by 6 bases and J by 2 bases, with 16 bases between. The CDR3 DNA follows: TGTGCCAGCAGGAGCCTAGGGGGTCCTCAAGAGACCCAGTACTTC. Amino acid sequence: CASRSLGGPQETQYF.

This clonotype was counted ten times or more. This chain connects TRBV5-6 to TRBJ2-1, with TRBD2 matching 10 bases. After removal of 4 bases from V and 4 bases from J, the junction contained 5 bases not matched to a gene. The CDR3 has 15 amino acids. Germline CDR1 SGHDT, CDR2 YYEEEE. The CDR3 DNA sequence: TGTGCCAGCAGCACAGGGACTAGCGCGTACAATGAGCAGTTCTTC. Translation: CASSTGTSAYNEQFF.

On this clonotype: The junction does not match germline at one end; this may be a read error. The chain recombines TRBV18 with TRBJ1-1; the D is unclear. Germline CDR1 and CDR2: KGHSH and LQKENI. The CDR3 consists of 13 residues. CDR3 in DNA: TGTGCCAGCTCCCGGGAGGTCGCCGGAGAAGCTTACTTT. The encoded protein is CASSREVAGEAYF. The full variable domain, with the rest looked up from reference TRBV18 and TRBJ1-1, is NAGVMQNPRHLVRRRGQEARLRCSPMKGHSHVYWYRQLPEEGLKFMVYLQKENIIDESGMPKERFSAEFPKEGPSILRIQQVVRGDSAAYFCASSREVAGEAYFGQGTRLTVV.

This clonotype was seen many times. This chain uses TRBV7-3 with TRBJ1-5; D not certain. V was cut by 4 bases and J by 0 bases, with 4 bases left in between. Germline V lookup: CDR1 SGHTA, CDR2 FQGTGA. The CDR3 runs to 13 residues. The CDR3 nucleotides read TGTGCCAGCAGCTCGGCTAGCAATCAGCCCCAGCATTTT. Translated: CASSSASNQPQHF.

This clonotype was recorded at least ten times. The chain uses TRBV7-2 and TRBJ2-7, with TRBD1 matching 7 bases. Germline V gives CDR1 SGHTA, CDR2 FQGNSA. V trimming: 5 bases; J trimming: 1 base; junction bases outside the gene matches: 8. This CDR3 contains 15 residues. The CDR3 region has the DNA TGTGCCAGCAGCAAAGGGACAGTGTTTTCCTACGAGCAGTACTTC. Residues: CASSKGTVFSYEQYF.

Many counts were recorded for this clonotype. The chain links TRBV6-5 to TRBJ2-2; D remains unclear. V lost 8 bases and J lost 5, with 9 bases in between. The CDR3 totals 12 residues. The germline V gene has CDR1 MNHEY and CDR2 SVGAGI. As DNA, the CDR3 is TGTGCCAGCGCCTGGGAAACCGGGGAGCTGTTTTTT. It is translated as CASAWETGELFF.

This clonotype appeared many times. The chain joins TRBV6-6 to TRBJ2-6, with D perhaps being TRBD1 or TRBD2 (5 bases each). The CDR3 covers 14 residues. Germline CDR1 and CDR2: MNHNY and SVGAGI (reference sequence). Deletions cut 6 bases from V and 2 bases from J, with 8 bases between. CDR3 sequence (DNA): TGTGCCAGCAGACGAGGGGCTGGGGCCAACGTCCTGACTTTC. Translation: CASRRGAGANVLTF.

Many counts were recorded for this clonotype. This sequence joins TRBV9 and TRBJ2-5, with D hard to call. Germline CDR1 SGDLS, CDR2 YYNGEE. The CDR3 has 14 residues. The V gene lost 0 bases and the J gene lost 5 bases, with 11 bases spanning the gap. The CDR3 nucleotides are TGTGCCAGCAGCGTAGGCAGGCCCCAGGAGACCCAGTACTTC. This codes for CASSVGRPQETQYF.

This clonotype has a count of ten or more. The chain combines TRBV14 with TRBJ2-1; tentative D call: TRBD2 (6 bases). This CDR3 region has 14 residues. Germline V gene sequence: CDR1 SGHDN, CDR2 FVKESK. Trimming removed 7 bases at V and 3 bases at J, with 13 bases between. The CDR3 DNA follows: TGTGCCAGCACCCGGGACTCCGACTACAATGAGCAGTTCTTC. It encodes CASTRDSDYNEQFF.

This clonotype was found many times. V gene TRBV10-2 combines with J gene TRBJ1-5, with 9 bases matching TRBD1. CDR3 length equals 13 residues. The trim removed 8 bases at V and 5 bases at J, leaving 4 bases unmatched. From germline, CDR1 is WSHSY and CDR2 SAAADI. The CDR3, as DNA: TGCGCCAGCGGGGACAGGGTGGATCAGCCCCAGCATTTT. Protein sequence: CASGDRVDQPQHF.

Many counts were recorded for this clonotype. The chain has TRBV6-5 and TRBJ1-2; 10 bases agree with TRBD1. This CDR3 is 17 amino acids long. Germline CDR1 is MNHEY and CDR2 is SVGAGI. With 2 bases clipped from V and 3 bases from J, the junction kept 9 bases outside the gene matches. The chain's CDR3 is CASSYTDRGSMDYGYTF. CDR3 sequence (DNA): TGTGCCAGCAGTTACACGGACAGGGGGTCGATGGACTATGGCTACACCTTC.

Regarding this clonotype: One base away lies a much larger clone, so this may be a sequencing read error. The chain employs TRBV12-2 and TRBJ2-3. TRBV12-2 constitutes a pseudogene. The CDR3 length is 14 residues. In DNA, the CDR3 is TGTGCAAGTCGCTTAGGTTATCGGGTAGATACGCAGTATTTT. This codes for CASRLGYRVDTQYF.

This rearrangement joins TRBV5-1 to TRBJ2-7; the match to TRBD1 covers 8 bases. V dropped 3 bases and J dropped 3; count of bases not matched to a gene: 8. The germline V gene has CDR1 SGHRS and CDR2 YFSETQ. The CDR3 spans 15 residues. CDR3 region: CASSSQQGVVYEQYF. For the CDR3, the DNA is TGCGCCAGCAGCTCCCAACAGGGGGTGGTCTACGAGCAGTACTTC.

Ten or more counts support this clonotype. Here the CDR3 DNA reads TGTGCCAGCAGTTACTCATACCACCCAGGGGGGAACTACAATGAGCAGTTCTTC. Its protein product is CASSYSYHPGGNYNEQFF. This sequence joins TRBV6-5 and TRBJ2-1, with D possibly matching TRBD1 (7 bases). The length of the CDR3 is 18 residues. The germline V gene encodes CDR1 MNHEY and CDR2 SVGAGI. Trimming took off 0 bases at V and 3 bases at J, with 18 bases between the two ends.

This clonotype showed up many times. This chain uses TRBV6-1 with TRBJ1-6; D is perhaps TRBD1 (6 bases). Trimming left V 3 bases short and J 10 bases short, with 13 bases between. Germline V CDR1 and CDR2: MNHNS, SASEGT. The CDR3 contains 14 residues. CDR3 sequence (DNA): TGTGCCAGCAGTGAGGTGGGACACCGCTCACCCCTCCACTTT. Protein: CASSEVGHRSPLHF.

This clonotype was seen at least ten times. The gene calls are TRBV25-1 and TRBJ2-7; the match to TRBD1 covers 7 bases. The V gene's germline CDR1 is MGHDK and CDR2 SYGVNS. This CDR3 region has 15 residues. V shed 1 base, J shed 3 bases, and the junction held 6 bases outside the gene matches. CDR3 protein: CASSESGTVVYEQYF. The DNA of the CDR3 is TGTGCCAGCAGTGAATCGGGGACAGTCGTCTACGAGCAGTACTTC.